This paragraph reports one T cell receptor beta chain. Its antigen is unidentified. The same CDR3 also results from other DNA sequences found in this sample. This entry is derived from a study of shared clonotypes between healthy human individuals. Terminally differentiated effector memory CD45RA+ cells were excluded by CCR7 positive selection of CD45RO-negative cells. The study, taken as a whole, reports: Among donors, sharing of clonotypes was expected to be affected by sequencing depth. Non-shared clonotypes displayed generation probabilities falling below those of clonotypes present in all four donors.

J lost 0 bases, V lost 1 base, and 8 bases had no gene match. The CDR3 consists of 19 residues. Germline lookup yields CDR1 MNHEY and CDR2 SMNVEV (reference sequence). The repertoire was sequenced with immunoSEQ multiplex PCR; TCRdb's copy has only in-frame clones and lacks some. The sample includes over 2,000,000 clones, about 94% seen only once; the top ten take approximately 1.6%. This chain links TRBV27 with TRBJ2-1; 11 bases fit TRBD2. The TCR was taken from a man younger than 35 in good health. Some clones in this sample may be carry-over from other donors' samples. Sequenced input: naive CD8+ T cells from PBMCs. The CDR3 spells CASSLLGTSGPSSYNEQFF. CDR3 nucleotide sequence: TGTGCCAGCAGTTTATTAGGGACTAGCGGCCCGAGCTCCTACAATGAGCAGTTCTTC.